A single sample gave rise to the 19 T cell receptor beta chains below, sequenced in a study of blood T cell repertoires in COVID-19. Assay: immunoSEQ multiplex PCR; the TCRdb copy retains only in-frame clones and omits some. The table lists approximately 100,000 clones, roughly 89% of them singletons. Sequenced sample: peripheral blood. These receptors came from a man between 65 and 85 years old with acute or convalescent COVID-19.

The J gene is TRBJ2-1, the V gene TRBV6-6; TRBD2 agrees at 7 bases. This CDR3 is 14 amino acids long. Germline V gives CDR1 MNHNY, CDR2 SVGAGI (reference sequence). The ends lost 10 bases at V and 3 bases at J; junction bases unmatched: 9. The CDR3 spells CATSLSGVYNEQFF. CDR3 bases: TGTGCCACGTCACTAAGCGGGGTCTACAATGAGCAGTTCTTC.

This clone has just one count. This sequence joins TRBV6-5 and TRBJ2-2, with D unresolved. Germline V CDR1 and CDR2: MNHEY, SVGAGI. Trimming stripped 2 bases from V and 4 bases from J, with 2 bases between. CDR3 length: 12 residues. CDR3 in amino acids: CASSYRTGELFF. The CDR3 bases are TGTGCCAGCAGTTACCGCACCGGGGAGCTGTTTTTT.

The V call is TRBV15, the J call TRBJ2-5, with TRBD1 matching over 10 bases. The V gene's germline CDR1 is LNHNV and CDR2 YYDKDF (reference sequence). Losses at the gene ends were 1 base for V and 5 bases for J; bases not matched to a gene: 10. This CDR3 contains 17 residues. The CDR3 sequence is CATSRGAGTGVSETQYF. The CDR3, as DNA: TGTGCCACCAGCAGAGGGGCCGGGACAGGGGTTTCGGAGACCCAGTACTTC. The complete variable domain, with remaining parts taken from reference TRBV15 and TRBJ2-5, reads DAMVIQNPRYQVTQFGKPVTLSCSQTLNHNVMYWYQQKSSQAPKLLFHYYDKDFNNEADTPDNFQSRRPNTSFCFLDIRSPGLGDTAMYLCATSRGAGTGVSETQYFGPGTRLLVL.

The rearrangement uses TRBV5-1 and TRBJ1-2; tentatively, D is TRBD1 (5 bases). CDR3 length: 14 amino acids. The ends were cut back, 5 bases at V and 4 bases at J, with 15 bases in the middle. The V gene's germline CDR1 is SGHRS and CDR2 YFSETQ. CDR3 sequence reads: CASSPTWTTYGYTF. CDR3 in DNA: TGCGCCAGCAGTCCAACTTGGACAACCTATGGCTACACCTTC. The full variable domain, with the rest looked up from reference TRBV5-1 and TRBJ1-2, is KAGVTQTPRYLIKTRGQQVTLSCSPISGHRSVSWYQQTPGQGLQFLFEYFSETQRNKGNFPGRFSGRQFSNSRSEMNVSTLELGDSALYLCASSPTWTTYGYTFGSGTRLTVV.

The chain joins TRBV4-1 to TRBJ1-5; D gene unclear. CDR1 MGHRA and CDR2 YSYEKL come from the germline V gene. V lost 1 base, J lost 3 bases, and 13 bases lay in between. This CDR3 spans 16 amino acids. CDR3 amino acids: CASSQGFGPTNQPQHF. The DNA for the CDR3 is TGCGCCAGCAGCCAAGGGTTTGGGCCAACCAATCAGCCCCAGCATTTT.

The rearrangement joins TRBV7-2 to TRBJ2-1, with a tentative D call TRBD2 (6 bases). Trimming removed 1 base from V and 3 bases from J, with 13 bases in between. This CDR3 has 16 amino acids. The germline V gene has CDR1 SGHTA and CDR2 FQGNSA. The CDR3 region is CASSLGSVGGYNEQFF. CDR3 sequence (DNA): TGTGCCAGCAGCTTAGGTTCTGTGGGAGGCTACAATGAGCAGTTCTTC. Variable domain in full (rest from reference TRBV7-2 and TRBJ2-1): GAGVSQSPSNKVTEKGKDVELRCDPISGHTALYWYRQSLGQGLEFLIYFQGNSAPDKSGLPSDRFSAERTGGSVSTLTIQRTQQEDSAVYLCASSLGSVGGYNEQFFGPGTRLTVL.

The rearrangement joins TRBV7-9 to TRBJ2-5; TRBD2 matches 7 bases. Germline CDR1 SEHNR, CDR2 FQNEAQ (reference sequence). J lost 0 bases, V lost 5 bases, and 12 bases had no gene match. The CDR3 has 17 residues. The CDR3 here is CASSPLWSGANQETQYF. The CDR3 DNA reads TGTGCCAGCAGCCCCCTGTGGAGCGGGGCAAACCAAGAGACCCAGTACTTC.

The J gene is TRBJ1-5, the V gene TRBV12-5; tentative D call: TRBD1 (5 bases). The CDR3 is 15 amino acids. Trimming cost V 3 bases and J 0 bases, with 9 bases left between them. Germline loops: CDR1 LGHNT, CDR2 FRNRAP. The CDR3 reads CASGLGDYSNQPQHF. CDR3 DNA sequence: TGTGCTAGTGGTTTAGGGGATTATAGCAATCAGCCCCAGCATTTT.

V and J are TRBV28 and TRBJ2-7; possible D gene TRBD2, 6 bases. Germline CDR1 reads MDHEN; CDR2 reads SYDVKM. Trimming took off 6 bases at V and 1 base at J, with 22 bases between the two ends. The CDR3 loop spans 17 amino acids. The CDR3 reads CASSGAPPGTPSYEQYF. The CDR3 region has the DNA TGTGCCAGCAGCGGAGCCCCCCCGGGGACTCCTTCCTACGAGCAGTACTTC.

V usage is TRBV24-1 and J usage is TRBJ2-5; TRBD2 matches at 8 bases. Germline CDR1 KGHDR, CDR2 SFDVKD. The CDR3 is made up of 12 amino acids. V lost 7 bases to trimming and J lost 5 bases; unmatched junction nucleotides: 2. The CDR3 coding sequence is TGTGCCACCAGGGGACTAGGCGAGACCCAGTACTTC. Amino acids: CATRGLGETQYF.

The chain combines TRBV25-1 with TRBJ1-3; D uncertain. V dropped 7 bases and J dropped 0 bases, with 10 bases sitting between them. The germline gives CDR1 MGHDK, CDR2 SYGVNS. This CDR3 contains 14 residues. CDR3 in DNA: TGTGCCAGCATGAGACTTTTCTCTGGAAACACCATATATTTT. Translated: CASMRLFSGNTIYF.

The J gene is TRBJ2-3, the V gene TRBV6-2 or TRBV6-3; 9 nucleotides agree with TRBD2. CDR1 is MNHEY and CDR2 is SVGEGT in the germline V gene. The junction had 20 bases not matched to a gene; V was cut back by 6 bases and J by 7 bases. The CDR3 extends over 18 amino acids. DNA for the CDR3: TGTGCCAGCAGCTCCTCTATAGGGATGCGGGGGGGTCCCAATACGCAGTATTTT. The encoded protein is CASSSSIGMRGGPNTQYF.

This clone occurred a few times. The chain couples TRBV2 to TRBJ1-2, with D possibly matching TRBD1 (6 bases). Trimming shortened V by 7 bases and J by 2 bases, and 14 bases separated the two germline ends. Per the germline V gene, CDR1 is SNHLY and CDR2 is FYNNEI. This CDR3 has 14 residues. CDR3 region: CASMNREGNYGYTF. DNA of the CDR3: TGTGCCAGCATGAACAGGGAGGGAAACTATGGCTACACCTTC.

The chain combines TRBV5-5 with TRBJ2-7; TRBD1 aligns across 9 bases. This CDR3 is built from 15 residues. V shed 0 bases and J 4 bases; nucleotides not matched to a gene: 5. CDR1 SGHKS and CDR2 YYEKEE come from the germline V gene (reference sequence). CDR3 protein: CASSLGWTGDYEQYF. CDR3 nucleotide sequence: TGTGCCAGCAGCTTGGGGTGGACAGGGGATTACGAGCAGTACTTC.

V and J are TRBV7-9 and TRBJ2-2, with D possibly being TRBD1 (7 bases). Deletions cut 4 bases from V and 9 bases from J, with 18 bases between. This CDR3 contains 15 residues. Looked up from germline, CDR1 is SEHNR and CDR2 is FQNEAQ (reference sequence). Here the CDR3 reads CASSSISTGRWELFF. CDR3 nucleotide sequence: TGTGCCAGCAGCTCCATTTCGACAGGGAGGTGGGAGCTGTTTTTT.

This chain links TRBV19 with TRBJ1-5; perhaps TRBD1 as D (5 bases). Trimming pared 7 bases from V and 3 bases from J, leaving 13 bases between. CDR3 length: 14 amino acids. Per the germline V gene, CDR1 is LNHDA and CDR2 is SQIVND (reference sequence). The CDR3 spells CASNKGQTNQPQHF. CDR3 nucleotide sequence: TGTGCCAGTAACAAGGGGCAGACCAATCAGCCCCAGCATTTT.

A single count supports this clone. Written as DNA, the CDR3 is TGTGCCAGCAGTACGGCGGGCTCACCCCTCCACTTT. Translated, it gives CASSTAGSPLHF. J is TRBJ1-6 and V is TRBV7-2; D gene uncertain. V dropped 6 bases and J dropped 10 bases, with 10 bases sitting between them. Germline CDR1 is SGHTA and CDR2 is FQGNSA. There are 12 residues in the CDR3.

This sequence joins TRBV6-5 and TRBJ1-6; TRBD1 matches at 7 bases. This CDR3 contains 14 residues. J lost 9 bases, V lost 6 bases, and 8 bases had no gene match. Per germline, CDR1 MNHEY and CDR2 SVGAGI. CDR3 nucleotides: TGTGCCAGCAGCCACGACAGGGTTCGTTCACCCCTCCACTTT. It codes for CASSHDRVRSPLHF.

This chain joins TRBV27 and TRBJ2-1, with TRBD2 matching 7 bases. Losses at the gene ends were 0 bases for V and 8 bases for J; bases not matched to a gene: 1. CDR3 length: 13 residues. Germline assignment: CDR1 MNHEY and CDR2 SMNVEV (reference sequence). The CDR3 DNA sequence: TGTGCCAGCAGTTTATCGAGCGGGGATGAGCAGTTCTTC. Translation gives CASSLSSGDEQFF.